Sequencing of this TCR beta chain was carried out in a study of blood T cell repertoires in COVID-19. Whole-study context: Italy, Spain and the United States were the sources of the convalescent and acute COVID-19 samples. T cells, B-cell-depleted T cells, or PBMCs supplied cDNA or gDNA.

Original analysis: Amplifying reference gene primers gave estimates of nucleated cell counts. Repertoires were generated with immunoSEQ multiplex PCR, while TCRdb's copy carries only in-frame clones and drops some. V and J calls plus clone size are reproduced from that table; the DNA served to infer D and trimming. Of some 100,000 clones in the sample, about nine tenths are singletons; the top ten hold around 5.1%. The length of the CDR3 is 16 residues. The V and J ends lost 6 bases and 0 bases respectively, with 15 bases between them. The V gene's germline CDR1 is LNHNV and CDR2 YYDKDF (reference sequence).

V usage is TRBV15 and J usage is TRBJ2-1; D gene uncertain. The TCR was taken from a man in his fifties with acute or convalescent COVID-19. Sequencing was performed on peripheral blood. CDR3 residues: CATRGPVESSYNEQFF. The CDR3, as DNA: TGTGCCACCAGGGGTCCCGTGGAGAGCTCCTACAATGAGCAGTTCTTC.